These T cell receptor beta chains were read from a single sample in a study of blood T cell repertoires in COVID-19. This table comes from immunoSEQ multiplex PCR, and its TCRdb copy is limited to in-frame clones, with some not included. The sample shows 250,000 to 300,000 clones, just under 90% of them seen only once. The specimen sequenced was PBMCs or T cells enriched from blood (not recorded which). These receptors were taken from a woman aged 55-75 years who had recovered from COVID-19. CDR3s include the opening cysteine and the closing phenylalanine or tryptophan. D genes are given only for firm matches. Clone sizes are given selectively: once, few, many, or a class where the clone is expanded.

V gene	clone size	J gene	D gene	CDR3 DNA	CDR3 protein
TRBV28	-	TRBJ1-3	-	TGTGCCAGCACTACCTCCGGGGGGTACTCGGGAAACACCATATATTTT	CASTTSGGYSGNTIYF
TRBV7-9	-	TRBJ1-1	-	TGTGCCAGCAGCCAGCTCGGGACTGAAGCTTTCTTT	CASSQLGTEAFF
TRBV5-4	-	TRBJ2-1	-	TGTGCCAGCAGCCTTGAAGGAGGGGCCTACAATGAGCAGTTCTTC	CASSLEGGAYNEQFF
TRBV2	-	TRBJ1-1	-	TGTGCCAGCACCACAACCCGGGGGTTTAACACTGAAGCTTTCTTT	CASTTTRGFNTEAFF
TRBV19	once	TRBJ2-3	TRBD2	TGTGCCAGTAGTATAGGGACTAGCGGATCCCCTAGGCAGTATTTT	CASSIGTSGSPRQYF
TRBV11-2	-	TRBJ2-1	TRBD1	TGTGCCAGCAGCCGAGGACAGGGGCTCATCGATGAGCAGTTCTTC	CASSRGQGLIDEQFF
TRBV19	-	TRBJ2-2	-	TGTGCCAGTAGTATTATGGGCGGGACGAACACCGGGGAGCTGTTTTTT	CASSIMGGTNTGELFF
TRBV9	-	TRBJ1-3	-	TGTGCCAGCAGCGTAGAGGCAGGGTACTCTGGAAACACCATATATTTT	CASSVEAGYSGNTIYF
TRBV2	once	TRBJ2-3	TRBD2	TGTGCCAGCAGTGGGACTAGCGGGAGTACAGATACGCAGTATTTT	CASSGTSGSTDTQYF
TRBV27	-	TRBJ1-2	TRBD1	TGTGCCAGCAGGGGAACCAGGGGGCAAGAGAGGTTTTCCGTTGGCTACACCTTC	CASRGTRGQERFSVGYTF
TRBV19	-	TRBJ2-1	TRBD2	TGTGCCAGTAGAATCATGGGACTAGCGCCAATAAATGAGCAGTTCTTC	CASRIMGLAPINEQFF
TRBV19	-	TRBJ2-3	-	TGTGCCAGTAGTTCAGGCACAGATACGCAGTATTTT	CASSSGTDTQYF
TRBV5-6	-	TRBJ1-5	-	TGTGCCAGCAGCCCTGGGGGGATTAATCAGCCCCAGCATTTT	CASSPGGINQPQHF
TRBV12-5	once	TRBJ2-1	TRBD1	TGTGCTAGTGGTTTGGGACCGGGACAGGGGTTACGGCGGGAGCAGTTCTTC	CASGLGPGQGLRREQFF
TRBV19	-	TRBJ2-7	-	TGTGCCAGTAGTATAGTCAGCGGAGAAAGCTACGAGCAGTACTTC	CASSIVSGESYEQYF
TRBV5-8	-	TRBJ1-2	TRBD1	TGTGCCAGCAGCCTGACAGGGGGTTTTAAAAACTATGGCTACACCTTC	CASSLTGGFKNYGYTF
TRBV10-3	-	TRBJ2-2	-	TGTGCCATCAGTGACCCCCCCGGGACTCTTAACGGGGAGCTGTTTTTT	CAISDPPGTLNGELFF
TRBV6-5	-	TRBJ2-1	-	TGTGCCAGCAGTTACGGGTCAGGGCCTCATGAGGAGCAGTTCTTC	CASSYGSGPHEEQFF
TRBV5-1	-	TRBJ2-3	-	TGCGCCAGCAGCACGGCGGGGGCCGGCACAGATACGCAGTATTTT	CASSTAGAGTDTQYF
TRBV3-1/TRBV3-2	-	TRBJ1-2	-	TGTGCCAGCAGCCAAGGGGGCTGGGGGCCGTACTATGGCTACACCTTC	CASSQGGWGPYYGYTF
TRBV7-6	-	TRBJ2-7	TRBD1	TGTGCCAGCAGCTTAGCCCGGGGGTCGGACAGGGGTGCCTACGAGCAGTACTTC	CASSLARGSDRGAYEQYF
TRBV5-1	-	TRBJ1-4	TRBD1	TGCGCCAGCAGCTTGGGACAGGGGGCGCATGAAAAACTGTTTTTT	CASSLGQGAHEKLFF
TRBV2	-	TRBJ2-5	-	TGTGCCACCGGTACCTCTCCCCAAGAGACCCAGTACTTC	CATGTSPQETQYF
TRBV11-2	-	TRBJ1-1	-	TGTGCCAGCAGCCCGCCAGTTGTACCGAACACTGAAGCTTTCTTT	CASSPPVVPNTEAFF
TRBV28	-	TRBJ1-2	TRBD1	TGTGCCAGCAGTTTTAGGACAGGGTTCTTTCGGCTGGACTATGGCTACACCTTC	CASSFRTGFFRLDYGYTF
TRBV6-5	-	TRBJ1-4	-	TGTGCCAGCAGTTACGGAGGGGCGGTGGATAATGAAAAACTGTTTTTT	CASSYGGAVDNEKLFF
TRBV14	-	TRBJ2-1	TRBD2	TGTGCCAGCAGGGAAGCGGGAGTGCGACATGAGCAGTTCTTC	CASREAGVRHEQFF
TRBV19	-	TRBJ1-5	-	TGTGCCAGTAGTATAGTGGCAGGCAATCAGCCCCAGCATTTT	CASSIVAGNQPQHF
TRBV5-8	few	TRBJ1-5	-	TGTGCCAGCAGCTTCCGAGGCGGGCGCAATCAGCCCCAGCATTTT	CASSFRGGRNQPQHF
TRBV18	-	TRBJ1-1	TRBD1	TGTGCCAGCTCACCACCGAAGGGACAGGGGGACACTGAAGCTTTCTTT	CASSPPKGQGDTEAFF
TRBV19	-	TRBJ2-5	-	TGTGCCAGTAGTATAGGTAGCGAAACGGAGACCCAGTACTTC	CASSIGSETETQYF
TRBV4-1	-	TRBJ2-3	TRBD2	TGCGCCAGCAGCCAAGAGGGAGAACTAGCGGGACTCACAGATACGCAGTATTTT	CASSQEGELAGLTDTQYF
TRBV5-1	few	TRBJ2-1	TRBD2	TGCGCCAGCAGCTTGGTTTCTAGCGGGGGGGTCTACAATGAGCAGTTCTTC	CASSLVSSGGVYNEQFF